The sequence of this T cell receptor (beta chain) was determined in a study of early T cells in non-severe SARS-CoV-2 infection. Study summary: Chains were not paired, and sequencing was done on bulk RNA from unsorted whole blood. Study-wide results and limits: In VDJdb matching, anti-spike CD8 responses were favored while private and CD4 specificities went missing.

This clonotype is judged medium-sized. Its cognate antigen is unknown. This CDR3 contains 13 residues. Germline V gene sequence: CDR1 KGHSH, CDR2 LQKENI. V was cut by 3 bases and J by 2 bases, with 7 bases left in between. Individual cDNA molecules carried attached unique molecular identifiers. From the 5' RACE reads, TCRdb called clonotypes with MiXCR, one entry per CDR3 protein. The table lists 35,000 to 45,000 distinct CDR3 sequences, roughly 5% of them singletons, with around 5.8% in the top ten. The origin of this receptor is an adult who was a healthcare worker with PCR-confirmed SARS-CoV-2 infection or an uninfected control (not recorded which). The input for sequencing was whole blood, taken at baseline. The V and J genes are TRBV18 and TRBJ1-2; no firm D call. CDR3 DNA sequence: TGTGCCAGCTCACCCACAGCAAACTATGGCTACACCTTC. Residues: CASSPTANYGYTF.